This T cell receptor beta chain was captured by sequencing in a study of identical twins. Losses at the gene ends were 5 bases for V and 8 bases for J; bases not matched to a gene: 4. The CDR3 is 13 residues long. Looked up from germline, CDR1 is SEHNR and CDR2 is FQNEAQ (reference sequence). This clonotype has a count of ten or more. Each CDR3 protein gets one entry after TCRdb re-called the 5' RACE reads with MiXCR. Among about 100,000 distinct CDR3 sequences, just under 6% were seen once, and the ten largest hold about an eighth. The chain recombines TRBV7-9 with TRBJ2-1; 9 positions match TRBD1. This TCR came from a woman between 50 and 59 years old in good health. The sequenced material came from memory T cells sorted from blood. The CDR3 spells CASSQGQGYEQFF. CDR3 DNA: TGTGCCAGCAGCCAAGGACAGGGGTATGAGCAGTTCTTC.